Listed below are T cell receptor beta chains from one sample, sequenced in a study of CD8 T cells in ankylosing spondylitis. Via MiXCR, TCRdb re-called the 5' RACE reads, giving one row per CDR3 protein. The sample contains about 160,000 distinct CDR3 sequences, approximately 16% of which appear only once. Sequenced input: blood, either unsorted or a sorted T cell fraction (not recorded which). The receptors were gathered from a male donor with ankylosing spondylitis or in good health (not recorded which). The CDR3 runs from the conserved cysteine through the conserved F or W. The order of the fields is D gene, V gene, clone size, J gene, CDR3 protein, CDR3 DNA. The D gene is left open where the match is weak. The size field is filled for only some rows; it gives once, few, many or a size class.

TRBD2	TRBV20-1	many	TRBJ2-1	CSARDMRESDEQFF	TGCAGTGCTAGAGATATGCGGGAGTCAGATGAGCAGTTCTTC
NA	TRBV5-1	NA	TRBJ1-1	CASSPGGGVNTEAFF	TGCGCCAGCAGCCCAGGCGGAGGAGTGAACACTGAAGCTTTCTTT
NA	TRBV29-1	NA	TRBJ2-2	CSVLERGGELFF	TGCAGCGTTTTGGAGCGAGGCGGGGAGCTGTTTTTT
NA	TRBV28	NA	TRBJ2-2	CASSLYTGNTGELFF	TGTGCCAGCAGTTTATACACAGGGAACACCGGGGAGCTGTTTTTT
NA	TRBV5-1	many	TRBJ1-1	CASSSKTGTNTEAFF	TGCGCCAGCAGCTCCAAGACAGGTACTAACACTGAAGCTTTCTTT
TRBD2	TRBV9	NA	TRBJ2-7	CASSPRLAATYEQYF	TGTGCCAGCAGCCCTCGACTAGCGGCAACCTACGAGCAGTACTTC
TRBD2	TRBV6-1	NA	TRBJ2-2	CASNPSGSTGELFF	TGTGCCAGCAACCCTAGCGGGAGTACCGGGGAGCTGTTTTTT
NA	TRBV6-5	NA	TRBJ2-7	CASMDTSYEQYF	TGTGCCAGCATGGACACATCCTACGAGCAGTACTTC
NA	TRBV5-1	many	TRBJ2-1	CASSLEWYEQFF	TGCGCCAGCAGCTTGGAGTGGTATGAGCAGTTCTTC
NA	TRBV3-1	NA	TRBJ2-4	CASSPGHSVAKNIQYF	TGTGCCAGCAGCCCCGGACATAGTGTTGCCAAAAACATTCAGTACTTC
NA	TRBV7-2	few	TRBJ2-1	CASSLGVGGGYNEQFF	TGTGCCAGCAGCTTAGGAGTAGGGGGTGGCTACAATGAGCAGTTCTTC
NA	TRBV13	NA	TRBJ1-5	CASSRSGSYQPQHF	TGTGCCAGCAGCCGTTCAGGGAGTTATCAGCCCCAGCATTTT
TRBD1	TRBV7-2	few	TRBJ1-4	CASSLQGAGEKLFF	TGTGCCAGCAGCTTACAGGGGGCTGGGGAAAAACTGTTTTTT
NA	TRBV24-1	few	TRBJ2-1	CATSDSPANEQFF	TGTGCCACCAGTGATTCCCCGGCCAATGAGCAGTTCTTC
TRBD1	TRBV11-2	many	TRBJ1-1	CASSFGTGETEAFF	TGTGCCAGCAGCTTTGGGACAGGGGAAACTGAAGCTTTCTTT
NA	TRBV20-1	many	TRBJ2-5	CSASGQQETQYF	TGCAGTGCTAGCGGACAACAAGAGACCCAGTACTTC
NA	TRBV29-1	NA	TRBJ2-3	CSVDGQAITGTDTQYF	TGCAGCGTTGACGGGCAGGCGATCACCGGCACAGATACGCAGTATTTT
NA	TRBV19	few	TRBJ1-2	CASSKSGLDPPGYTF	TGTGCCAGTAGTAAATCTGGACTCGACCCGCCTGGCTACACCTTC